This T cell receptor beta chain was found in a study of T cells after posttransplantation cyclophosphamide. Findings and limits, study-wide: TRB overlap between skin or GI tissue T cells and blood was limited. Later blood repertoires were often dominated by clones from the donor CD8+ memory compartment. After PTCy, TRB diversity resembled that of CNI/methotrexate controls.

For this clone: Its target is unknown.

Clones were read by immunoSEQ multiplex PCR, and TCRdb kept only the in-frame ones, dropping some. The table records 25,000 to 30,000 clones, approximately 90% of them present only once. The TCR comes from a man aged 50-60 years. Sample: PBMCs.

The CDR3 reads CASSQTRDRELAGELFF. CDR3 DNA: TGTGCCAGCAGCCAGACCCGGGACAGGGAATTAGCCGGGGAGCTGTTTTTT. V gene TRBV7-3 combines with J gene TRBJ2-2; 9 bases match TRBD1. The CDR3 runs to 17 residues. Unmatched junction bases numbered 13, after V lost 5 bases and J lost 6 bases. Per germline, CDR1 SGHTA and CDR2 FQGTGA. The entire variable domain, with the rest obtained from reference TRBV7-3 and TRBJ2-2, is as follows: GAGVSQTPSNKVTEKGKYVELRCDPISGHTALYWYRQSLGQGPEFLIYFQGTGAADDSGLPNDRFFAVRPEGSVSTLKIQRTERGDSAVYLCASSQTRDRELAGELFFGEGSRLTVL.